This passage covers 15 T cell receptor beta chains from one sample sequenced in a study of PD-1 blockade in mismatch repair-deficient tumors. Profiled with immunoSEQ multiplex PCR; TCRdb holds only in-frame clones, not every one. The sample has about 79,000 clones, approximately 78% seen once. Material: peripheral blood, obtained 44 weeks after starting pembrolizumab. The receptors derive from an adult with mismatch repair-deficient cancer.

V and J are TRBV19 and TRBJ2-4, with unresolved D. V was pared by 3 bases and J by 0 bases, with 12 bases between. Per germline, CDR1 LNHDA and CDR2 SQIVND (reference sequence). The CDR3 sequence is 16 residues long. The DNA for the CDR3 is TGTGCCAGTAGTATGCCAGCAGAGGTAGCCAAAAACATTCAGTACTTC. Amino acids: CASSMPAEVAKNIQYF.

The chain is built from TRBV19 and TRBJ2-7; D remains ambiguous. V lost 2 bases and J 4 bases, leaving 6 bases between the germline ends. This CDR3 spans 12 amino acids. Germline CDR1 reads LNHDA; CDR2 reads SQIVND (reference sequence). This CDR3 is CASSIYGYEQYF. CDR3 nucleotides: TGTGCCAGTAGTATATATGGGTACGAGCAGTACTTC.

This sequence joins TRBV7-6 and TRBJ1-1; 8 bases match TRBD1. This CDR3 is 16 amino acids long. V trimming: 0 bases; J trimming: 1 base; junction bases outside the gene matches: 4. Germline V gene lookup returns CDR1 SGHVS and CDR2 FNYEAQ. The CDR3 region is CASSLAAGGANTEAFF. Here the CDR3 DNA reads TGTGCCAGCAGCTTAGCGGCAGGGGGCGCGAACACTGAAGCTTTCTTT.

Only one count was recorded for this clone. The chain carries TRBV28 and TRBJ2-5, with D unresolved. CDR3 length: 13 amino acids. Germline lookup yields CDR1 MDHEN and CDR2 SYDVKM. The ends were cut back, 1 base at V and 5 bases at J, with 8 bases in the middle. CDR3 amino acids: CASSLFIGETQYF. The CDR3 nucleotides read TGTGCCAGCAGTTTATTTATAGGGGAGACCCAGTACTTC.

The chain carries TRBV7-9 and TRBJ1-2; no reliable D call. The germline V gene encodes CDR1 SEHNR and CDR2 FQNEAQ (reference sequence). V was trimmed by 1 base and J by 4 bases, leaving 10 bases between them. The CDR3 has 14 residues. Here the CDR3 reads CASSLEAGLYGYTF. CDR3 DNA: TGTGCCAGCAGCTTAGAAGCGGGCCTCTATGGCTACACCTTC.

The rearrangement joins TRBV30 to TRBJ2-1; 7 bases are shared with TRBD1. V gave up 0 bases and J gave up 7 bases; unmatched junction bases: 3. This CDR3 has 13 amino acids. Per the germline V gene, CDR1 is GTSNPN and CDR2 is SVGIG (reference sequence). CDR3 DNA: TGTGCCTGGAGTGTACAGGGGACAAATGAGCAGTTCTTC. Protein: CAWSVQGTNEQFF.

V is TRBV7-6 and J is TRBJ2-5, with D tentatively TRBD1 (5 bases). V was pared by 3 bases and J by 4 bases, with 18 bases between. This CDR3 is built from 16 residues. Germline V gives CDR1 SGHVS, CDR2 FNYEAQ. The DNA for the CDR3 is TGTGCCAGCAGCTTTTTCGGACAACAAGGCCCAGAGACCCAGTACTTC. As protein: CASSFFGQQGPETQYF. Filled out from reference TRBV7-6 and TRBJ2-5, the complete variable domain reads GAGVSQSPRYKVTKRGQDVALRCDPISGHVSLYWYRQALGQGPEFLTYFNYEAQQDKSGLPNDRFSAERPEGSISTLTIQRTEQRDSAMYRCASSFFGQQGPETQYFGPGTRLLVL.

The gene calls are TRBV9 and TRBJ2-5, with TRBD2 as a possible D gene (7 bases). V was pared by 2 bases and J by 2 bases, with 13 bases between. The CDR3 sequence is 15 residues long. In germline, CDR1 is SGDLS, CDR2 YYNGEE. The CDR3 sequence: CASSVVQGGQETQYF. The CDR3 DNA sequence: TGTGCCAGCAGCGTTGTACAGGGAGGGCAAGAGACCCAGTACTTC.

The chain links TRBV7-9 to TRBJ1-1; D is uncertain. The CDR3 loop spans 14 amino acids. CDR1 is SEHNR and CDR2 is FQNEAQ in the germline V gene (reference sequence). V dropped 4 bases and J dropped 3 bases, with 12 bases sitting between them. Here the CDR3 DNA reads TGTGCCAGCAGCTCTACAGCGGGAGACACTGAAGCTTTCTTT. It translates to CASSSTAGDTEAFF.

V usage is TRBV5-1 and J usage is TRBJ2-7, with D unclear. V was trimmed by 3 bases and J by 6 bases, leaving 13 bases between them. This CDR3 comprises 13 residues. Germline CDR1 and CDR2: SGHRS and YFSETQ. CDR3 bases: TGCGCCAGCAGCTACTTCACAGCTTCCGAGCAGTACTTC. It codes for CASSYFTASEQYF. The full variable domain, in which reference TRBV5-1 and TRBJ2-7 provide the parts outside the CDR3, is KAGVTQTPRYLIKTRGQQVTLSCSPISGHRSVSWYQQTPGQGLQFLFEYFSETQRNKGNFPGRFSGRQFSNSRSEMNVSTLELGDSALYLCASSYFTASEQYFGPGTRLTVT.

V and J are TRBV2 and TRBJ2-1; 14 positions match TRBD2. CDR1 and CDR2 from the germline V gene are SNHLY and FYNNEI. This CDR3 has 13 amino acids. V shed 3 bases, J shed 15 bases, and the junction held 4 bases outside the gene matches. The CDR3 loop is CASSETSGRAGFF. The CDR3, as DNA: TGTGCCAGCAGTGAGACTAGCGGGAGGGCCGGGTTCTTC.

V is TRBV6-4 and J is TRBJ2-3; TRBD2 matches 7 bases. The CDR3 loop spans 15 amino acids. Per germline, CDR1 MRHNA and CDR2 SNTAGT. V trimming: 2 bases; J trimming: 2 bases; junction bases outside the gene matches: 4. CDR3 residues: CASSDGGGDTDTQYF. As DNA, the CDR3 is TGTGCCAGCAGTGACGGCGGGGGAGACACAGATACGCAGTATTTT.

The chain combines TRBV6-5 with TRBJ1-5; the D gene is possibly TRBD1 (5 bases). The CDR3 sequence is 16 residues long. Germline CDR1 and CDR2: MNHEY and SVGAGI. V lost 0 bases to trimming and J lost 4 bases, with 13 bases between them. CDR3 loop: CASSYSSQGGNQPQHF. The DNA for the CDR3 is TGTGCCAGCAGTTACTCGAGCCAGGGTGGGAATCAGCCCCAGCATTTT.

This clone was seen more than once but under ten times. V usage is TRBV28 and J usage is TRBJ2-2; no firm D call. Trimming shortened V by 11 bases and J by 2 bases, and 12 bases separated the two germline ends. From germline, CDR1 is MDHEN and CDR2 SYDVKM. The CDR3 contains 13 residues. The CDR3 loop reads CAAQPRNTGELFF. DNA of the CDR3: TGTGCCGCCCAACCCCGAAACACCGGGGAGCTGTTTTTT.

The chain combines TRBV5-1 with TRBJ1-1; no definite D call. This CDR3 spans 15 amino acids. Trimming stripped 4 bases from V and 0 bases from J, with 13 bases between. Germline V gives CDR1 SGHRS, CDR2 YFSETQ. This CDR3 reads CASSDDGRLNTEAFF. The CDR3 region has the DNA TGCGCCAGCAGCGACGACGGCCGGCTGAACACTGAAGCTTTCTTT.